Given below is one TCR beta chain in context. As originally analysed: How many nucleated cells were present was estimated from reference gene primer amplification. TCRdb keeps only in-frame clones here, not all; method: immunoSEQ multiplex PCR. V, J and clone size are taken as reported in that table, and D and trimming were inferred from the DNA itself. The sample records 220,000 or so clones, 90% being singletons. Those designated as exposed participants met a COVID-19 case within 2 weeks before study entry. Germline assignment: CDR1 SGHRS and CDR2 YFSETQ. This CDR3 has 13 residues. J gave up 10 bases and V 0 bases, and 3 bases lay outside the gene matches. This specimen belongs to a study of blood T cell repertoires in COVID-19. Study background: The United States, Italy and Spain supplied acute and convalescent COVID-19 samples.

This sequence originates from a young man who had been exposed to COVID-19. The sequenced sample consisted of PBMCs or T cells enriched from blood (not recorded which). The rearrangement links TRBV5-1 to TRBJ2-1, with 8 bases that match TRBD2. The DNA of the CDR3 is TGCGCCAGCAGCTTGGTCCCGGGGGGGGAGCAGTTCTTC. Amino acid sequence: CASSLVPGGEQFF.